These 25 T cell receptor beta chains were all obtained from the same sample, sequenced in a study of siplizumab effects on memory and regulatory T cells. Sequencing was performed with immunoSEQ multiplex PCR; in TCRdb, only in-frame clones are kept and a portion is missing. The sample lists roughly 100,000 clones, approximately 91% occurring once. Sequencing was carried out using non-Treg CD4+ T cells sorted from blood. The receptors originated from a human donor in good health.

The chain carries TRBV29-1 and TRBJ2-3; 8 positions match TRBD2. J was trimmed by 5 bases and V by 5 bases; bases with no gene match: 3. The germline gives CDR1 SQVTM, CDR2 ANQGSEA. The CDR3 contains 12 residues. Written as DNA, the CDR3 is TGCAGCGTTCGGGCGGGAGGAGATACGCAGTATTTT. Protein product: CSVRAGGDTQYF.

The chain links TRBV7-9 to TRBJ2-3, with D tentatively TRBD1 (7 bases). This CDR3 is built from 16 residues. The V gene's germline CDR1 is SEHNR and CDR2 FQNEAQ (reference sequence). Trimming stripped 5 bases from V and 4 bases from J, with 19 bases between. The CDR3 nucleotides read TGTGCCAGCAGCCCCCGGAGGGGGCAGTTCCCAGATACGCAGTATTTT. Translating it yields CASSPRRGQFPDTQYF.

This chain uses TRBV29-1 with TRBJ2-3; 8 bases agree with TRBD2. Unmatched junction bases numbered 8, after V lost 7 bases and J lost 2 bases. Per germline, CDR1 SQVTM and CDR2 ANQGSEA. This CDR3 comprises 14 residues. In DNA, the CDR3 is TGCAGCGGTACTAGCGGAGGACTCACAGATACGCAGTATTTT. As protein: CSGTSGGLTDTQYF.

The chain uses TRBV4-1 and TRBJ2-5; 7 bases align to TRBD2. V lost 1 base and J lost 5; bases outside the gene matches: 16. The CDR3 covers 18 residues. Germline V gene sequence: CDR1 MGHRA, CDR2 YSYEKL. CDR3 coding DNA: TGCGCCAGCAGCCAAGCGGCTAGCGGATTCGGAGTGAGGGAGACCCAGTACTTC. It yields the protein CASSQAASGFGVRETQYF.

This rearrangement joins TRBV5-5 to TRBJ2-7; 11 bases are shared with TRBD1. Germline V CDR1 and CDR2: SGHKS, YYEKEE (reference sequence). After removal of 0 bases from V and 6 bases from J, the junction contained 8 bases not matched to a gene. The CDR3 spans 16 residues. The CDR3 DNA sequence: TGTGCCAGCAGCTTGGGGGCTGGGACAGGGGGTCCCGAGCAGTACTTC. It translates to CASSLGAGTGGPEQYF.

On this clone: Compared with germline, one end of the junction differs, possibly owing to a read error. The chain uses TRBV4-1 and TRBJ2-5, with TRBD1 identical over 8 bases. The DNA end favors TRBJ2-7, so the J call may be wrong. The CDR3 is made up of 13 amino acids. Germline V lookup: CDR1 MGHRA, CDR2 YSYEKL. For the CDR3, the DNA is TGCGCCAGCAGCGAAGACAGGGGCTACGAGCAGTACTTC. This encodes CASSEDRGYEQYF.

The chain joins TRBV25-1 to TRBJ2-2; tentative D call: TRBD2 (5 bases). Germline-derived CDR1 and CDR2 are MGHDK and SYGVNS. This CDR3 contains 14 residues. Trimming removed 5 bases at V and 6 bases at J, with 13 bases between. The CDR3 here is CASSLGGRPGELFF. In DNA form, the CDR3 reads TGTGCCAGCAGTTTAGGAGGCCGGCCCGGGGAGCTGTTTTTT.

This chain links TRBV4-1 with TRBJ1-4; D gene unclear. Between the trimmed V and J ends, which lost 2 bases and 8 bases, there was a span of 6 bases. This CDR3 contains 12 residues. Germline-derived CDR1 and CDR2 are MGHRA and YSYEKL. CDR3 in amino acids: CASSQPKEKLFF. The CDR3 DNA sequence: TGCGCCAGCAGCCAACCAAAGGAAAAACTGTTTTTT.

The chain has TRBV25-1 and TRBJ1-3; D ambiguous. Deletions cut 6 bases from V and 4 bases from J, with 16 bases between. CDR1 MGHDK and CDR2 SYGVNS come from the germline V gene. This CDR3 contains 15 residues. Written as DNA, the CDR3 is TGTGCCAGCAGCCCTCTGAGGGATTTCGGAAACACCATATATTTT. This translates into CASSPLRDFGNTIYF.

The gene calls are TRBV6-6 and TRBJ1-2; 7 nucleotides line up with TRBD1. Germline loops: CDR1 MNHNY, CDR2 SVGAGI (reference sequence). J was trimmed by 1 base and V by 7 bases; bases with no gene match: 6. The CDR3 covers 14 residues. This CDR3 reads CASTPGQLNYGYTF. Written as DNA, the CDR3 is TGTGCCAGCACCCCGGGACAGCTTAACTATGGCTACACCTTC.

This chain connects TRBV18 to TRBJ2-5; no firm D call. Germline V lookup: CDR1 KGHSH, CDR2 LQKENI. The CDR3 totals 14 residues. V lost 1 base and J 0 bases, leaving 6 bases between the germline ends. This CDR3 reads CASSPQTHQETQYF. The CDR3 DNA follows: TGTGCCAGCTCACCACAGACACACCAAGAGACCCAGTACTTC.

This CDR3 is CASSLEVVGEYEQYF. The CDR3 DNA reads as TGTGCCAGCAGCTTGGAAGTCGTCGGAGAGTACGAGCAGTACTTC. The V call is TRBV5-5, the J call TRBJ2-7; D is undetermined. The CDR3 extends over 15 amino acids. Germline V lookup: CDR1 SGHKS, CDR2 YYEKEE (reference sequence). V lost 0 bases and J lost 4, with 14 bases in between.

The count of this clone is one. The chain combines TRBV7-2 with TRBJ2-7; 8 nucleotides align to TRBD1. After removal of 10 bases from V and 3 bases from J, the junction contained 11 bases not matched to a gene. The CDR3 totals 14 residues. The germline CDR1 and CDR2 sequences are SGHTA and FQGNSA. The CDR3 DNA reads TGTGCCACCGACCGGCTGGACAGGGTCTACGAGCAGTACTTC. Amino acids: CATDRLDRVYEQYF.

This clone appeared a single time. The chain links TRBV29-1 to TRBJ1-3; D is uncertain. Trimming stripped 7 bases from V and 11 bases from J, with 18 bases between. The CDR3 contains 12 residues. The germline CDR1 and CDR2 sequences are SQVTM and ANQGSEA. CDR3 bases: TGCAGCGCCCCCCCCCGTATTTCGGCCATATATTTT. This sequence encodes CSAPPRISAIYF. Full variable domain (outside the CDR3, taken from reference TRBV29-1 and TRBJ1-3): SAVISQKPSRDICQRGTSLTIQCQVDSQVTMMFWYRQQPGQSLTLIATANQGSEATYESGFVIDKFPISRPNLTFSTLTVSNMSPEDSSIYLCSAPPRISAIYFGEGSWLTVV.

The rearrangement uses TRBV5-4 and TRBJ2-6, with D hard to call. The CDR3 has 17 residues. Germline CDR1 reads SGHNT; CDR2 reads YYREEE (reference sequence). Trimming pared 0 bases from V and 0 bases from J, leaving 10 bases between. The CDR3 DNA sequence: TGTGCCAGCAGCTTGGGACACCCAAGCTCTGGGGCCAACGTCCTGACTTTC. Protein sequence: CASSLGHPSSGANVLTF.

V gene TRBV21-1 combines with J gene TRBJ2-5; TRBD2, the table's D call, lacks a check against the DNA. TRBV21-1 is reported as a pseudogene. CDR3 length: 14 amino acids. The DNA for the CDR3 is TGTGCCAGCAGCACCCCCGGGATCCCGGAGACCCAGTACTTC. Translating gives CASSTPGIPETQYF.

This clone came up a few times. The chain couples TRBV12-5 to TRBJ2-3, with TRBD1 matching over 9 bases. The CDR3 is 16 amino acids. Trimming cost V 6 bases and J 3 bases; bases outside gene matches: 10. Germline lookup yields CDR1 LGHNT and CDR2 FRNRAP. CDR3 sequence (DNA): TGTGCTAGTGGCGCCCTTCCGGGACAGGGAACAGATACGCAGTATTTT. Protein: CASGALPGQGTDTQYF.

The DNA for the CDR3 is TGTGCCAGCAGTTACTCGAACAATCCAGGGGGTGGCTACACCTTC. It encodes CASSYSNNPGGGYTF. The chain is built from TRBV6-6 and TRBJ1-2, with 7 bases fitting TRBD1. V shed 0 bases, J shed 7 bases, and the junction held 8 bases outside the gene matches. CDR3 length: 15 residues. From germline, CDR1 is MNHNY and CDR2 SVGAGI (reference sequence).

This clone has a handful of counts. This chain links TRBV4-3 with TRBJ2-1; D call uncertain. Germline-derived CDR1 and CDR2 are LGHNA and YSLEER. Trimming left V 1 base short and J 9 bases short, with 10 bases between. CDR3 size: 13 residues. Here the CDR3 reads CASSQGPVGEQFF. DNA of the CDR3: TGCGCCAGCAGCCAAGGTCCAGTGGGTGAGCAGTTCTTC.

The chain links TRBV7-2 to TRBJ2-5, with unresolved D. The length of the CDR3 is 15 residues. The V and J ends lost 5 bases and 4 bases respectively, with 17 bases between them. Germline V gene sequence: CDR1 SGHTA, CDR2 FQGNSA. The CDR3 region is CASSPGSRFPETQYF. The CDR3 DNA reads TGTGCCAGCAGCCCCGGTAGTCGGTTCCCAGAGACCCAGTACTTC.

The V and J genes are TRBV6-6 and TRBJ2-1; 7 bases are shared with TRBD1. The CDR3 is 16 amino acids. V dropped 4 bases and J dropped 4; count of bases not matched to a gene: 10. The germline V gene encodes CDR1 MNHNY and CDR2 SVGAGI (reference sequence). This CDR3 reads CASSSGTGAVYNEQFF. The CDR3 nucleotides are TGTGCCAGCAGTTCCGGTACAGGGGCGGTATACAATGAGCAGTTCTTC.

The V call is TRBV30, the J call TRBJ1-1; D not certain. V dropped 3 bases and J dropped 0 bases, with 8 bases sitting between them. This CDR3 comprises 13 residues. The germline V gene has CDR1 GTSNPN and CDR2 SVGIG (reference sequence). The CDR3 sequence: CAWSAGVNTEAFF. In DNA form, the CDR3 reads TGTGCCTGGAGCGCTGGCGTGAACACTGAAGCTTTCTTT.

Regarding this clone: Within the sample, other DNA sequences also encode this same CDR3. V is TRBV18 and J is TRBJ2-5; D gene uncertain. The V gene's germline CDR1 is KGHSH and CDR2 LQKENI. The CDR3 runs to 11 residues. Trimming took 4 bases from V and 5 from J, leaving 5 bases between them. The CDR3 DNA follows: TGTGCCAGCTCACTGCGGGAGACCCAGTACTTC. Residues: CASSLRETQYF. The variable domain in full, with the rest retrieved from reference TRBV18 and TRBJ2-5, is NAGVMQNPRHLVRRRGQEARLRCSPMKGHSHVYWYRQLPEEGLKFMVYLQKENIIDESGMPKERFSAEFPKEGPSILRIQQVVRGDSAAYFCASSLRETQYFGPGTRLLVL.

The rearrangement uses TRBV28 and TRBJ1-1; D not certain. Per the germline V gene, CDR1 is MDHEN and CDR2 is SYDVKM. Trimming cost V 8 bases and J 1 base, with 11 bases left between them. The CDR3 spans 13 residues. The CDR3 bases are TGTGCCAGCCTTCTTTGGGGGAACACTGAAGCTTTCTTT. Its protein is CASLLWGNTEAFF.

In regard to this clone: This sample includes further DNA sequences coding for the same CDR3. The chain uses TRBV5-6 and TRBJ1-3; D is undetermined. This CDR3 is built from 14 residues. CDR1 SGHDT and CDR2 YYEEEE come from the germline V gene. The V and J ends lost 0 bases and 7 bases respectively, with 11 bases between them. DNA for the CDR3: TGTGCCAGCAGCTTGGTGGGCTACGGGAACACCATATATTTT. Its protein product is CASSLVGYGNTIYF.